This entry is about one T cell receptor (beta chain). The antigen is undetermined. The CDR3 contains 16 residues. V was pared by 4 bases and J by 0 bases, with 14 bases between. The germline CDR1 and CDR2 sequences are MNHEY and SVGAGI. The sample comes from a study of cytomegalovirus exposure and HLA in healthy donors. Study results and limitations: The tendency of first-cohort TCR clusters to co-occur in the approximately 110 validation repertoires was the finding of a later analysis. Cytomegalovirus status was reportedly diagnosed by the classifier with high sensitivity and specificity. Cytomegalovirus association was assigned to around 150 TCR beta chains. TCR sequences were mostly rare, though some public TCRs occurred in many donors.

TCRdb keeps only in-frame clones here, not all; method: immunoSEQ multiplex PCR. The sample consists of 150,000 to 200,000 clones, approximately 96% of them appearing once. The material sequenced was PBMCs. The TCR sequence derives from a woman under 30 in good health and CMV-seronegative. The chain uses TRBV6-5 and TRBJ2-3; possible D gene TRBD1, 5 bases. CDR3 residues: CASSSRGSGSTDTQYF. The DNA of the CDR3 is TGTGCCAGCAGTTCTAGGGGTTCTGGGAGCACAGATACGCAGTATTTT.